This T cell receptor (beta chain) was profiled in a study of cytomegalovirus exposure and HLA in healthy donors. Findings and caveats of the study: Reportedly, cytomegalovirus status was diagnosed with high sensitivity and specificity.

Trimming pared 0 bases from V and 9 bases from J, leaving 5 bases between. This CDR3 has 11 amino acids. Germline assignment: CDR1 SGDLS and CDR2 YYNGEE. As concerns this clone: Its antigen is not known.

Sequencing was performed with immunoSEQ multiplex PCR; in TCRdb, only in-frame clones are kept and a portion is missing. The sample holds over 150,000 clones, roughly 91% seen once. The chain employs TRBV9 and TRBJ2-3; D call uncertain. The TCR comes from a man aged 18 to 29 in good health and CMV-seropositive. Sequenced sample: PBMCs. CDR3 nucleotides: TGTGCCAGCAGCGTAGAAGAGACGCAGTATTTT. Protein product: CASSVEETQYF.